The 21 T cell receptor beta chains reported below all come from one sample, sequenced in a study of shared clonotypes between healthy human individuals. Assay used: immunoSEQ multiplex PCR; TCRdb lists only in-frame clones, some missing. This sample has around 2.3 million clones, with about 94% found just once. The source material was naive CD4+ T cells sorted from blood. The sample's subset: CD45RA+ positively selected. Receptors originate from a man between 18 and 29 years old in good health.

This chain links TRBV7-2 with TRBJ1-6, with D unclear. Trimming stripped 2 bases from V and 7 bases from J, with 9 bases between. Germline assignment: CDR1 SGHTA and CDR2 FQGNSA. The CDR3 has 14 amino acids. The CDR3: CASSLRAPNSPLHF. The DNA of the CDR3 is TGTGCCAGCAGCTTAAGGGCCCCGAATTCACCCCTCCACTTT.

V usage is TRBV30 and J usage is TRBJ2-1, with D possibly being TRBD2 (6 bases). Germline CDR1 reads GTSNPN; CDR2 reads SVGIG (reference sequence). Between the trimmed V and J ends, which lost 5 bases and 7 bases, there was a span of 18 bases. This CDR3 region has 14 residues. The CDR3 sequence is CAWGGEPLMNEQFF. The CDR3 nucleotides read TGTGCCTGGGGCGGGGAACCCTTAATGAATGAGCAGTTCTTC.

This rearrangement joins TRBV18 to TRBJ1-1; no clear D gene. Trimming stripped 3 bases from V and 5 bases from J, with 10 bases between. Germline lookup yields CDR1 KGHSH and CDR2 LQKENI. This CDR3 is 13 amino acids long. As DNA, the CDR3 is TGTGCCAGCTCACCTGAACTTAAGACTGAAGCTTTCTTT. Amino acids: CASSPELKTEAFF.

The chain has TRBV6-5 and TRBJ2-4; D is possibly TRBD1 (5 bases). Germline V lookup: CDR1 MNHEY, CDR2 SVGAGI. This CDR3 spans 14 amino acids. Trimming left V 6 bases short and J 6 bases short, with 15 bases between. CDR3 DNA: TGTGCCAGCAGCCCCGAGGTTGGGGCAAACATTCAGTACTTC. The encoded protein is CASSPEVGANIQYF.

The CDR3, as DNA: TGTGCCAGCAGCCCGCACGCCGGGACCCCGGGCGTGGAAGAGACCCAGTACTTC. Protein: CASSPHAGTPGVEETQYF. The V gene is TRBV9, the J gene TRBJ2-5; D tentatively fits TRBD1 or TRBD2 (5 bases each). This CDR3 has 18 residues. The germline V gene encodes CDR1 SGDLS and CDR2 YYNGEE. The V gene lost 4 bases and the J gene lost 3 bases, with 25 bases spanning the gap. Using reference TRBV9 and TRBJ2-5 for the parts outside the CDR3, the full variable domain is DSGVTQTPKHLITATGQRVTLRCSPRSGDLSVYWYQQSLDQGLQFLIQYYNGEERAKGNILERFSAQQFPDLHSELNLSSLELGDSALYFCASSPHAGTPGVEETQYFGPGTRLLVL.

CDR3 region: CASSEGTGPEKGYTF. CDR3 DNA: TGTGCCAGCAGTGAAGGCACAGGGCCGGAGAAAGGCTACACCTTC. The chain recombines TRBV6-1 with TRBJ1-2; tentatively, D is TRBD1 (6 bases). The CDR3 has 15 amino acids. CDR1 is MNHNS, CDR2 SASEGT, per germline. Trimming cost V 1 base and J 8 bases, with 17 bases left between them.

A word on this clone: Additional DNA sequences in this sample encode the identical CDR3. The chain couples TRBV2 to TRBJ2-1; the D is unclear. The V end lost 4 bases, the J end lost 6 bases, and 4 bases lay between the germline ends. Germline CDR1 is SNHLY and CDR2 is FYNNEI. There are 11 residues in the CDR3. The CDR3 DNA follows: TGTGCCAGCAGTGTACTCAATGAGCAGTTCTTC. Protein: CASSVLNEQFF.

This rearrangement joins TRBV5-1 to TRBJ1-4; 8 positions agree with TRBD1. Per germline, CDR1 SGHRS and CDR2 YFSETQ. The CDR3 consists of 18 residues. V was pared by 0 bases and J by 0 bases, with 7 bases of the junction left unmatched. This CDR3 is CASSLVQGAFATNEKLFF. The CDR3 DNA is TGCGCCAGCAGCTTGGTCCAGGGGGCCTTCGCAACTAATGAAAAACTGTTTTTT. The full variable domain, rest sourced from reference TRBV5-1 and TRBJ1-4, is KAGVTQTPRYLIKTRGQQVTLSCSPISGHRSVSWYQQTPGQGLQFLFEYFSETQRNKGNFPGRFSGRQFSNSRSEMNVSTLELGDSALYLCASSLVQGAFATNEKLFFGSGTQLSVL.

V gene TRBV7-2 combines with J gene TRBJ2-3; possibly TRBD2 for D (6 bases). The V gene lost 6 bases and the J gene lost 7 bases, with 17 bases spanning the gap. The CDR3 is made up of 14 amino acids. From germline, CDR1 is SGHTA and CDR2 FQGNSA. The CDR3: CASSAPGVGHTQYF. The CDR3 DNA reads as TGTGCCAGCAGTGCCCCGGGGGTGGGTCATACGCAGTATTTT. Full variable domain (rest looked up from reference TRBV7-2 and TRBJ2-3): GAGVSQSPSNKVTEKGKDVELRCDPISGHTALYWYRQSLGQGLEFLIYFQGNSAPDKSGLPSDRFSAERTGGSVSTLTIQRTQQEDSAVYLCASSAPGVGHTQYFGPGTRLTVL.

This chain connects TRBV10-3 to TRBJ2-7; D is ambiguous. Deletions cut 2 bases from V and 4 bases from J, with 6 bases between. The CDR3 covers 12 residues. Looked up from germline, CDR1 is ENHRY and CDR2 is SYGVKD. The CDR3 region has the DNA TGTGCCATCAGTGAGACAGTTTACGAGCAGTACTTC. Translated, it gives CAISETVYEQYF.

As to this clone: This same CDR3 is encoded by further DNA sequences in the sample. In DNA form, the CDR3 reads TGTGCCAGCAGACCCGGAGGGAACACTGAAGCTTTCTTT. Amino acid sequence: CASRPGGNTEAFF. This rearrangement joins TRBV6-5 to TRBJ1-1; no reliable D call. CDR3 length equals 13 residues. The V end lost 6 bases, the J end lost 1 base, and 9 bases lay between the germline ends. From germline, CDR1 is MNHEY and CDR2 SVGAGI.

V usage is TRBV28 and J usage is TRBJ1-2, with D unresolved. CDR3 length: 13 residues. Germline CDR1 and CDR2: MDHEN and SYDVKM. Trimming took 4 bases from V and 3 from J, leaving 9 bases between them. The CDR3 DNA is TGTGCCAGCAGTTGGTTAAAGGACTATGGCTACACCTTC. Residues: CASSWLKDYGYTF.

This clone was found once. The same CDR3 is also encoded by other DNA sequences in this sample. The rearrangement uses TRBV6-1 and TRBJ1-5, with a weak D call TRBD1 (5 bases). CDR1 and CDR2 (germline): MNHNS, SASEGT. This CDR3 contains 15 residues. The V gene lost 4 bases and the J gene lost 1 base, with 11 bases spanning the gap. The DNA for the CDR3 is TGTGCCAGCAGTGTACCGGGACTGAGCAATCAGCCCCAGCATTTT. This translates into CASSVPGLSNQPQHF.

The count of this clone is one. The genes are TRBV7-2 and TRBJ1-6, with TRBD1 identical over 10 bases. The CDR3 covers 15 residues. Germline V CDR1 and CDR2: SGHTA, FQGNSA. V was pared by 6 bases and J by 9 bases, with 8 bases of the junction left unmatched. The CDR3 nucleotides are TGTGCCAGCAGTTTCACGACAGGGGGCGTTTCACCCCTCCACTTT. It yields the protein CASSFTTGGVSPLHF.

The V gene is TRBV6-1, the J gene TRBJ1-1, with D possibly TRBD1 on 6 matching bases. Germline V gene data show CDR1 as MNHNS and CDR2 as SASEGT. The CDR3 length is 15 residues. The V gene lost 2 bases and the J gene lost 5 bases, with 15 bases spanning the gap. In DNA form, the CDR3 reads TGTGCCAGCAGTGAATTCTCACAGGGAAGGACTGAAGCTTTCTTT. Translated: CASSEFSQGRTEAFF.

The chain recombines TRBV5-8 with TRBJ1-5; D perhaps matches TRBD1 (5 bases). Germline V gene lookup returns CDR1 SGHTS and CDR2 YDEGEE. This CDR3 is 16 amino acids long. The V end lost 0 bases, the J end lost 7 bases, and 17 bases lay between the germline ends. The CDR3 reads CASSLAGQGGWQPQHF. DNA for the CDR3: TGTGCCAGCAGCTTGGCCGGGCAGGGCGGGTGGCAGCCCCAGCATTTT.

This clone was counted a single time. J is TRBJ1-1 and V is TRBV6-5; D perhaps matches TRBD1 (6 bases). V shed 5 bases and J shed 3 bases, with 13 bases lying between them. The CDR3 extends over 14 amino acids. Germline V gives CDR1 MNHEY, CDR2 SVGAGI. CDR3 DNA: TGTGCCAGCAGTAAGAGGGACACTTACACTGAAGCTTTCTTT. Translating it yields CASSKRDTYTEAFF.

J is TRBJ2-7 and V is TRBV5-1; D unresolved. The CDR3 totals 15 residues. Germline V gene lookup returns CDR1 SGHRS and CDR2 YFSETQ. Trimming removed 0 bases at V and 2 bases at J, with 12 bases between. For the CDR3, the DNA is TGCGCCAGCAGCTTGGACGGAGAAGGACCCTACGAGCAGTACTTC. The encoded protein is CASSLDGEGPYEQYF.

The V gene is TRBV28, the J gene TRBJ2-7; TRBD1 might be the D (5 bases). The CDR3 totals 15 residues. Germline CDR1 reads MDHEN; CDR2 reads SYDVKM. Trimming shortened V by 2 bases and J by 2 bases, and 13 bases separated the two germline ends. The chain's CDR3 is CASSLGLRQTYEQYF. CDR3 sequence (DNA): TGTGCCAGCAGTTTAGGCCTAAGACAGACCTACGAGCAGTACTTC.

The J gene is TRBJ2-7, the V gene TRBV7-8; 7 nucleotides line up with TRBD2. With V trimmed by 8 bases and J by 6 bases, 13 bases remained unmatched. Looked up from germline, CDR1 is SGHVS and CDR2 is FQNEAQ. The CDR3 spans 14 residues. The DNA of the CDR3 is TGTGCCAGCGGATACCGGGACTACTCTGCCGAGCAGTACTTC. This sequence encodes CASGYRDYSAEQYF.

This clone has a single count. This sequence joins TRBV7-2 and TRBJ2-7, with D maybe TRBD2 (5 bases). V lost 3 bases and J 2 bases, leaving 17 bases between the germline ends. The length of the CDR3 is 16 residues. The V gene's germline CDR1 is SGHTA and CDR2 FQGNSA. The CDR3 region is CASSLGRGSSTYEQYF. The CDR3 region has the DNA TGTGCCAGCAGCTTGGGTCGGGGAAGTTCTACCTACGAGCAGTACTTC.